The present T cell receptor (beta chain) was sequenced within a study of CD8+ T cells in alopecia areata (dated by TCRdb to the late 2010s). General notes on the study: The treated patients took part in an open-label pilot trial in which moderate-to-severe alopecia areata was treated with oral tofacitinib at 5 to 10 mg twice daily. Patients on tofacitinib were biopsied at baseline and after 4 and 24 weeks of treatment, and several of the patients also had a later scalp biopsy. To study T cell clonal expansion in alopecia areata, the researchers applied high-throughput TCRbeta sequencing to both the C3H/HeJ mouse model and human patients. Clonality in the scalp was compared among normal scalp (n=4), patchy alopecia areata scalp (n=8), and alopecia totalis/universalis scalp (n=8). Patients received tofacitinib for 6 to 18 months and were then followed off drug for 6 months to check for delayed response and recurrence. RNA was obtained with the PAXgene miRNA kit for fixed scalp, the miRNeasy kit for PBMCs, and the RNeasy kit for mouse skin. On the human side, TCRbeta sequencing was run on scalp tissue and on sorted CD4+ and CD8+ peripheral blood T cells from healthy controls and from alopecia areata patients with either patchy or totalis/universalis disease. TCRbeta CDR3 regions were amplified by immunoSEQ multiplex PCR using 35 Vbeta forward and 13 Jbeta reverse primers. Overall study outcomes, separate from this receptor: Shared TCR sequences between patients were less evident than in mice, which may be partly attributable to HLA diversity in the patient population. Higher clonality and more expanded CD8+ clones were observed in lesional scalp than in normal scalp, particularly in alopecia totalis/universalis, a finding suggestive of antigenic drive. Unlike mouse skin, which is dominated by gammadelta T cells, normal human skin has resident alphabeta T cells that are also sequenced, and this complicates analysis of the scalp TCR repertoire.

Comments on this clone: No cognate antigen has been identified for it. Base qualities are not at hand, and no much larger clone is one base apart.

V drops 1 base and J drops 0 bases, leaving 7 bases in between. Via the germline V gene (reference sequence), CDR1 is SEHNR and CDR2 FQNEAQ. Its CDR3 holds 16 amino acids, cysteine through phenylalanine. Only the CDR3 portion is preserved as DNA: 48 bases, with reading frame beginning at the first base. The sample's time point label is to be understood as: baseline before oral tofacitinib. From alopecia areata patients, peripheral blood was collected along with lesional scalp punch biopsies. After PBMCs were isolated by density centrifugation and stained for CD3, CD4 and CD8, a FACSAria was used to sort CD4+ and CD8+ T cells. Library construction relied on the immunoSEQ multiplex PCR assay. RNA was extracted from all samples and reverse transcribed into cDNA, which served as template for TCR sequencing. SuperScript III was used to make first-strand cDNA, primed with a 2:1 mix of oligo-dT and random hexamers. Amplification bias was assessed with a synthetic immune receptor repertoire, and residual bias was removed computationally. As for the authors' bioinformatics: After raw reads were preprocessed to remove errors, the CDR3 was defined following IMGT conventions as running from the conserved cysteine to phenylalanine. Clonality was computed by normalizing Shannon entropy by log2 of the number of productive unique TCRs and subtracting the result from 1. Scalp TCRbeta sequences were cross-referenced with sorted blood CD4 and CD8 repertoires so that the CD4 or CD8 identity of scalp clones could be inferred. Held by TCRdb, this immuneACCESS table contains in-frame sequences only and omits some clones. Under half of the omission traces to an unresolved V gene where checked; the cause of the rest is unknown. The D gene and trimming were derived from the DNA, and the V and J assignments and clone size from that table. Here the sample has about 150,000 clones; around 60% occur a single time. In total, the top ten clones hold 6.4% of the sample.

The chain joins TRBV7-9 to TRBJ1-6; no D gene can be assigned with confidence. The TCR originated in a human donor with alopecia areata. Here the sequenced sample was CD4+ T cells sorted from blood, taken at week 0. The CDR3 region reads CASSLDRSSYNSPLHF. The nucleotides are TGTGCCAGCAGCTTAGACCGGAGCTCCTATAATTCACCCCTCCACTTT.